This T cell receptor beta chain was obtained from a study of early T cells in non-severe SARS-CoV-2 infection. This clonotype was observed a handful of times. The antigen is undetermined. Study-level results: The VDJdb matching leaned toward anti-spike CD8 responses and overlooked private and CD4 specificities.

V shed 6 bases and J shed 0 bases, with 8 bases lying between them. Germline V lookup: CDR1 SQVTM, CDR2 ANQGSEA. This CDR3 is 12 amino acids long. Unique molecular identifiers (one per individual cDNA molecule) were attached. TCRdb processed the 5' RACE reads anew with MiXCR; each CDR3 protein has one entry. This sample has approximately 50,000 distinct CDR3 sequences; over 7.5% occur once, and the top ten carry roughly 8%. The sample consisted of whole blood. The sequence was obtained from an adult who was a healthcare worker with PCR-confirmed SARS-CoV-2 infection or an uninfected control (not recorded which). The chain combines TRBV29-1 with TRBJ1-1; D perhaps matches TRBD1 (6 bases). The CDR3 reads CSVGQMNTEAFF. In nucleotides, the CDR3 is TGCAGCGTCGGACAGATGAACACTGAAGCTTTCTTT.